This section outlines one TCR beta chain sequence together with its context. How the authors handled the data: It was from reference gene primer amplification that nucleated cell counts were estimated. Some clones are missing from TCRdb's copy, which holds only in-frame ones; the method was immunoSEQ multiplex PCR. That table is the source of V, J and clone size, and D and trimming were worked out from the DNA. The sample yields some 360,000 clones, about nine tenths seen once. The CDR3 runs to 13 residues. The V and J ends lost 5 bases and 9 bases, in that order; junction bases with no gene match: 9. Germline V gives CDR1 SGHRS, CDR2 YFSETQ. This entry comes from a study of blood T cell repertoires in COVID-19. Seattle participants joined during active infection and were tracked over time.

This sequence joins TRBV5-1 and TRBJ2-5, with 8 positions matching TRBD1. This TCR came from a woman aged 55 to 70 with COVID-19, enrolled during active disease. The sequenced material came from peripheral blood. The CDR3 region is CASRRTGSVAQYF. CDR3 DNA: TGCGCCAGCAGACGGACAGGGTCGGTTGCCCAGTACTTC.